This TCR beta chain was documented in a study of CD8+ T cells in alopecia areata. TCR sequencing used cDNA made by reverse transcription of extracted RNA. The protocol was immunoSEQ multiplex PCR, while the TCRdb copy is restricted to in-frame clones and leaves out a portion. The sample carries some 130,000 clones, around three fifths recorded once. Trimming took off 4 bases at V and 2 bases at J, with 25 bases between the two ends. Germline V gene data show CDR1 as MNHNS and CDR2 as SASEGT. The CDR3 spans 19 residues. The sequencing here drew on CD4+ T cells sorted from blood, taken at week 0. The chain uses TRBV6-1 and TRBJ2-3; perhaps D is TRBD1 or TRBD2 (6 bases each). The clonotype was recovered from a human donor with alopecia areata. CDR3 region: CASSVGETPGGGITDTQYF. In DNA form, the CDR3 reads TGTGCCAGCAGTGTGGGGGAGACCCCCGGGGGCGGAATCACAGATACGCAGTATTTT.